This T cell receptor (beta chain) came from a study of cytomegalovirus exposure and HLA in healthy donors. Study-wide points: The Asian-associated ancestry cluster reportedly had fewer N-insertions than the roughly 720-donor mean in a later analysis. Presence/absence analyses assumed roughly uniform sequencing depth across donors, which may not hold. Some highly shared sequence variants likely arose as a pipeline artifact.

A remark on this clone: Antigen unknown.

PCR amplification relied on 60 Vbeta primers (plus 13 Jbeta primers). Profiling relied on immunoSEQ multiplex PCR, and the TCRdb table lists in-frame clones only, not all of them. The data hold 40,000 or so clones, with 55% to 75% observed a single time. CDR1 and CDR2 from the germline V gene are SGHTA and FQGNSA. This CDR3 spans 17 amino acids. V was pared by 1 base and J by 0 bases, with 2 bases of the junction left unmatched. Sequenced: PBMCs. The sequence came from a man aged 50-60 years in good health and CMV-seropositive. The rearrangement uses TRBV7-2 and TRBJ2-6; 8 nucleotides align to TRBD2. CDR3 region: CASSLGLAGSGANVLTF. CDR3 DNA: TGTGCCAGCAGCTTAGGGCTAGCGGGCTCTGGGGCCAACGTCCTGACTTTC.